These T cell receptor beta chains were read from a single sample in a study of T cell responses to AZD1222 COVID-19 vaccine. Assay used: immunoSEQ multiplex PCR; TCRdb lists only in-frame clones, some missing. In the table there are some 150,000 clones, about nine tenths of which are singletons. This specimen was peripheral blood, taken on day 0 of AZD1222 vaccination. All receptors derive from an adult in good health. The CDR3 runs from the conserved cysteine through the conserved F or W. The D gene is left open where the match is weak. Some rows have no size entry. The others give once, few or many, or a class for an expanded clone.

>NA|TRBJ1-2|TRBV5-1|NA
CASSLGQDDGYTF
TGCGCCAGCAGCTTGGGACAGGACGATGGCTACACCTTC
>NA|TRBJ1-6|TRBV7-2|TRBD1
CASSLGTGNNSPLHF
TGTGCCAGCAGCTTAGGGACAGGGAATAATTCACCCCTCCACTTT
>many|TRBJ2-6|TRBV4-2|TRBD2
CASSQGGSGGGANVLTF
TGTGCCAGCAGCCAAGGAGGATCGGGAGGTGGGGCCAACGTCCTGACTTTC
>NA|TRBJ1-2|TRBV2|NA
CASSAYIGGGYTF
TGTGCCAGCAGTGCGTATATTGGGGGTGGCTACACCTTC
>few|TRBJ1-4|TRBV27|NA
CASSLSTQGNEKLFF
TGTGCCAGCAGTTTATCGACGCAGGGGAATGAAAAACTGTTTTTT
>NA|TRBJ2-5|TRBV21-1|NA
CASSKDRTGQSGWTQYF
TGTGCCAGCAGCAAAGACCGGACTGGACAGAGCGGGTGGACCCAGTACTTC
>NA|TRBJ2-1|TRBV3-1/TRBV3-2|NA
CASSQSLYFQQFF
TGTGCCAGCAGCCAATCTTTGTACTTTCAGCAGTTCTTC
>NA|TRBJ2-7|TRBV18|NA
CASSPPADDYEQYF
TGTGCCAGCTCACCCCCCGCAGACGACTACGAGCAGTACTTC
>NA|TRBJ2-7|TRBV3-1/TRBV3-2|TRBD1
CASSRLGTGMGEQYF
TGTGCCAGCAGCCGACTCGGGACAGGGATGGGCGAGCAGTACTTC
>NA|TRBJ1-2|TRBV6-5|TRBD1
CASRRTGGIYGYTF
TGTGCCAGCAGAAGGACAGGGGGCATCTATGGCTACACCTTC